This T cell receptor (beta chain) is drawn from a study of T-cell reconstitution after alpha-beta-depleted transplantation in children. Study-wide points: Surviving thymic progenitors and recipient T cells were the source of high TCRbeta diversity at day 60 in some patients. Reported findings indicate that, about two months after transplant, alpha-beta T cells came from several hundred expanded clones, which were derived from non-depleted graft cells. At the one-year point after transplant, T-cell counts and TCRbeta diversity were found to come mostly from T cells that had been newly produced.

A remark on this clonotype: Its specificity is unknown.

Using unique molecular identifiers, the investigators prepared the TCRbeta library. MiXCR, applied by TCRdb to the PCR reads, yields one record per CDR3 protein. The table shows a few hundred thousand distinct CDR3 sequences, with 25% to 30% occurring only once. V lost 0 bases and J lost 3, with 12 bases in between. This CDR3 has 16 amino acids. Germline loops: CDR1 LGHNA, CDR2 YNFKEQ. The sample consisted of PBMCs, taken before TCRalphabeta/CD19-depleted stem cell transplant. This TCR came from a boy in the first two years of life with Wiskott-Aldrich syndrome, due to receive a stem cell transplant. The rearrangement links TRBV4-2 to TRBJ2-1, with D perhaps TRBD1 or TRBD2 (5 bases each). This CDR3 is CASSQEGAGSYNEQFF. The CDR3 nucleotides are TGTGCCAGCAGCCAAGAAGGAGCAGGGAGCTACAATGAGCAGTTCTTC.